Shown below are 32 T cell receptor beta chains from a single sample sequenced in a study of human T cells and chemical hapten exposure. TCRdb recomputed calls from the RACE reads with MiXCR, one row per CDR3 protein. Of approximately 110,000 distinct CDR3 sequences listed, nearly 35% were seen once; the top ten hold around 2.8%. Described time point: patch test 3, about 24 weeks after DPC sensitization. Treatment described: therapeutic diphenylcyclopropenone sensitization with weekly scalp DPC. The specimen was whole blood, collected in connection with sensitization to the hapten diphenylcyclopropenone (DPC). The receptors derive from a man in his forties with alopecia areata. Some clones in this sample may be carry-over from other donors' samples.

This clonotype was detected only a few times. The rearrangement joins TRBV28 to TRBJ2-7; 8 nucleotides align to TRBD2. Germline trimming cut 3 bases from V and 4 bases from J; bases unmatched to any gene: 8. CDR3 length equals 15 residues. CDR1 is MDHEN and CDR2 is SYDVKM in the germline V gene. The CDR3: CASSFPGLGGYEQYF. In DNA, the CDR3 is TGTGCCAGCAGTTTCCCGGGACTAGGGGGGTACGAGCAGTACTTC.

The chain recombines TRBV20-1 with TRBJ2-1, with 12 bases fitting TRBD2. Germline loops: CDR1 DFQATT, CDR2 SNEGSKA (reference sequence). V trimming: 5 bases; J trimming: 4 bases; junction bases outside the gene matches: 6. The CDR3 has 15 amino acids. This chain's CDR3 is CSAPTTSGGYNEQFF. DNA of the CDR3: TGCAGTGCTCCTACGACTAGCGGGGGTTACAATGAGCAGTTCTTC.

This clonotype has only a few counts. J is TRBJ2-5 and V is TRBV12-3 or TRBV12-4; 11 bases match TRBD2. V trimming: 2 bases; J trimming: 5 bases; junction bases outside the gene matches: 13. The CDR3 has 18 amino acids. This CDR3 reads CASSLYTSGSRSWETQYF. CDR3 nucleotides: TGTGCCAGCAGTTTATACACTAGCGGGAGTAGGAGCTGGGAGACCCAGTACTTC.

The rearrangement links TRBV6-4 to TRBJ2-5, with D hard to call. Germline V gives CDR1 MRHNA, CDR2 SNTAGT. This CDR3 has 14 residues. The germline V and J ends were trimmed by 0 bases and 3 bases, with 8 bases remaining between them. The chain's CDR3 is CASSDSTEEETQYF. The CDR3 bases are TGTGCCAGCAGTGACTCTACAGAGGAAGAGACCCAGTACTTC.

The genes are TRBV21-1 and TRBJ2-7; no check of the table's D call, TRBD1, against the DNA was made. TRBV21-1 is reported as a pseudogene. The length of the CDR3 is 16 residues. The CDR3 loop reads CASSKGPWQGRNEQYF. The CDR3 nucleotides are TGTGCCAGCAGCAAAGGGCCCTGGCAGGGGCGCAACGAGCAGTACTTC.

This clonotype occurred a few times. V gene TRBV27 combines with J gene TRBJ2-5; TRBD2 aligns across 11 bases. The length of the CDR3 is 16 residues. V shed 6 bases, J shed 4 bases, and the junction held 10 bases outside the gene matches. CDR1 MNHEY and CDR2 SMNVEV come from the germline V gene (reference sequence). The CDR3 DNA reads as TGTGCCAGCAGCCCCGGACTAGCGGGTAAAAGAGAGACCCAGTACTTC. Protein: CASSPGLAGKRETQYF.

The genes are TRBV7-9 and TRBJ1-5; TRBD1 matches at 9 bases. The J segment lost 1 base and the V segment lost 3 bases, leaving 4 bases of the junction unmatched. The CDR3 has 16 residues. CDR1 SEHNR and CDR2 FQNEAQ come from the germline V gene (reference sequence). CDR3 sequence: CASSFETGGSNQPQHF. Written as DNA, the CDR3 is TGTGCCAGCAGCTTCGAAACAGGGGGCAGCAATCAGCCCCAGCATTTT. Based on the CDR3 plus reference TRBV7-9 and TRBJ1-5, the full variable domain is DTGVSQNPRHKITKRGQNVTFRCDPISEHNRLYWYRQTLGQGPEFLTYFQNEAQLEKSRLLSDRFSAERPKGSFSTLEIQRTEQGDSAMYLCASSFETGGSNQPQHFGDGTRLSIL.

The chain combines TRBV18 with TRBJ2-3; 11 bases map to TRBD2. V trimming: 5 bases; J trimming: 0 bases; junction bases outside the gene matches: 4. In germline, CDR1 is KGHSH, CDR2 LQKENI. This CDR3 is built from 16 residues. This chain's CDR3 is CASSSLAGGSTDTQYF. The CDR3 nucleotides read TGTGCCAGCTCATCCCTAGCGGGAGGTAGCACAGATACGCAGTATTTT.

The chain carries TRBV7-2 and TRBJ2-3; the D gene is possibly TRBD2 (5 bases). Trimming stripped 5 bases from V and 0 bases from J, with 12 bases between. Germline values: CDR1 SGHTA, CDR2 FQGNSA. The CDR3 runs 15 residues. The CDR3 DNA reads as TGTGCCAGCAGCCTCGCGAGAGGGAGCACAGATACGCAGTATTTT. Translating it yields CASSLARGSTDTQYF.

Only a few counts were recorded for this clonotype. CDR3 DNA: TGCAGCGTTCGGACGGTCAAGGCAACTAATGAAAAACTGTTTTTT. Its protein is CSVRTVKATNEKLFF. The chain employs TRBV29-1 and TRBJ1-4; D is undetermined. The V gene lost 5 bases and the J gene lost 0 bases, with 13 bases spanning the gap. In germline, CDR1 is SQVTM, CDR2 ANQGSEA. CDR3 length: 15 residues.

This clonotype was counted only a few times. CDR3 bases: TGTGCCTGGAGTGTAGGCACAGATACGCAGTATTTT. Protein product: CAWSVGTDTQYF. The chain recombines TRBV30 with TRBJ2-3; D remains unclear. The germline CDR1 and CDR2 sequences are GTSNPN and SVGIG (reference sequence). This CDR3 has 12 amino acids. V was cut by 0 bases and J by 1 base, with 2 bases left in between.

This clonotype has a handful of counts. The CDR3 loop is CASSITGGGFGETQYF. The CDR3 nucleotides are TGTGCCAGCAGCATAACAGGGGGCGGTTTTGGAGAGACCCAGTACTTC. J is TRBJ2-5 and V is TRBV7-2; 9 bases fit TRBD1. In germline, CDR1 is SGHTA, CDR2 FQGNSA. There are 16 residues in the CDR3. J gave up 4 bases and V 5 bases, and 11 bases lay outside the gene matches.

V usage is TRBV6-5 and J usage is TRBJ2-3, with 7 nucleotides matching TRBD2. CDR3 size: 16 residues. With V trimmed by 4 bases and J by 2 bases, 9 bases remained unmatched. The germline gives CDR1 MNHEY, CDR2 SVGAGI. The CDR3 loop reads CASSSSTSRYTDTQYF. In DNA, the CDR3 is TGTGCCAGCAGTTCCTCGACTAGCAGATACACAGATACGCAGTATTTT.

The sample holds a few counts of this clonotype. CDR3: CASSRTADNSPLHF. The CDR3 nucleotides read TGTGCCAGCAGCCGGACAGCAGATAATTCACCCCTCCACTTT. The chain uses TRBV7-2 and TRBJ1-6; possibly TRBD1 for D (6 bases). The germline V gene has CDR1 SGHTA and CDR2 FQGNSA. This CDR3 contains 14 residues. V lost 5 bases and J lost 5, with 10 bases in between.

V and J are TRBV6-5 and TRBJ1-1; perhaps TRBD1 as D (5 bases). V was pared by 6 bases and J by 9 bases, with 14 bases between. The CDR3 sequence is 12 residues long. CDR1 MNHEY and CDR2 SVGAGI come from the germline V gene. CDR3 residues: CASSSGGLKAFF. CDR3 DNA: TGTGCCAGCAGCTCGGGGGGGTTGAAAGCTTTCTTT.

This clonotype occurred a few times. This chain links TRBV6-2 or TRBV6-3 with TRBJ2-7; 9 bases fit TRBD2. V shed 4 bases and J 4 bases; nucleotides not matched to a gene: 8. The CDR3 contains 15 residues. Germline loops: CDR1 MNHEY, CDR2 SVGEGT. The CDR3 spells CASSSIAGVDYEQYV. CDR3 bases: TGTGCCAGCAGTTCTATAGCGGGAGTGGATTACGAGCAGTACGTC.

V usage is TRBV29-1 and J usage is TRBJ2-3; D perhaps matches TRBD2 (5 bases). Trimming cost V 2 bases and J 4 bases, with 13 bases left between them. Looked up from germline, CDR1 is SQVTM and CDR2 is ANQGSEA. CDR3 length: 14 amino acids. The CDR3 sequence is CSVERGIGADTQYF. The CDR3 bases are TGCAGCGTTGAACGCGGCATCGGGGCAGATACGCAGTATTTT.

This chain connects TRBV29-1 to TRBJ1-2; D uncertain. The CDR3 contains 11 residues. CDR1 and CDR2 (germline): SQVTM, ANQGSEA. V lost 5 bases to trimming and J lost 0 bases, with 4 bases between them. The CDR3: CSVSSNYGYTF. The DNA of the CDR3 is TGCAGCGTTTCTTCTAACTATGGCTACACCTTC.

This clonotype has a handful of counts. This chain uses TRBV10-3 with TRBJ2-3; weak D call: TRBD2 (5 bases). The V and J ends lost 0 bases and 5 bases respectively, with 9 bases between them. CDR1 and CDR2 (germline): ENHRY, SYGVKD. The CDR3 runs 14 residues. The CDR3 loop is CAISESDAGDTQYF. In DNA, the CDR3 is TGTGCCATCAGTGAGTCGGATGCGGGAGATACGCAGTATTTT.

This clonotype was detected only a few times. V usage is TRBV29-1 and J usage is TRBJ2-7; 13 bases agree with TRBD2. Germline V gene lookup returns CDR1 SQVTM and CDR2 ANQGSEA. CDR3 size: 17 residues. V was clipped by 4 bases and J by 0 bases; unmatched bases: 9. This CDR3 reads CSVAGLAGAWTSYEQYF. CDR3 in DNA: TGCAGCGTTGCTGGACTAGCGGGGGCATGGACCTCCTACGAGCAGTACTTC.

The genes are TRBV6-4 and TRBJ2-7; D unresolved. Per the germline V gene, CDR1 is MRHNA and CDR2 is SNTAGT. With 1 base removed from V and 0 bases from J, the gap between germline ends came to 4 bases. The CDR3 has 13 residues. The chain's CDR3 is CASSDYRSYEQYV. The DNA of the CDR3 is TGTGCCAGCAGTGACTACCGCTCCTACGAGCAGTACGTC.

The chain recombines TRBV3-1 with TRBJ2-2; 12 bases line up with TRBD2. Trimming cost V 0 bases and J 6 bases; bases outside gene matches: 5. The CDR3 sequence is 17 residues long. CDR1 and CDR2 from the germline V gene are LGHDT and YNNKEL (reference sequence). DNA of the CDR3: TGTGCCAGCAGCCAAGAAAGACTAGCGGGAGTCCCCGGGGAGCTGTTTTTT. The encoded protein is CASSQERLAGVPGELFF.

This rearrangement joins TRBV6-5 to TRBJ1-6; D remains unclear. Trimming removed 0 bases from V and 0 bases from J, with 12 bases in between. The V gene's germline CDR1 is MNHEY and CDR2 SVGAGI. CDR3 length: 18 residues. CDR3 nucleotides: TGTGCCAGCAGTTACTCGAGGATAGGGAGCTCCTATAATTCACCCCTCCACTTT. Protein sequence: CASSYSRIGSSYNSPLHF.

This chain joins TRBV5-1 and TRBJ2-1; no clear D gene. Trimming cost V 4 bases and J 7 bases, with 9 bases left between them. The CDR3 runs to 12 residues. Germline V gives CDR1 SGHRS, CDR2 YFSETQ. Here the CDR3 reads CASSLTRNEQFF. The CDR3 DNA sequence: TGCGCCAGCAGCCTCACAAGGAATGAGCAGTTCTTC.

The J gene is TRBJ2-1, the V gene TRBV6-2 or TRBV6-3; 8 bases line up with TRBD2. The V and J ends lost 7 bases and 9 bases, in that order; junction bases with no gene match: 11. The CDR3 covers 14 residues. Per the germline V gene, CDR1 is MNHEY and CDR2 is SVGEGT. CDR3 protein: CASIGSGIYGEQFF. CDR3 coding DNA: TGTGCCAGCATTGGTAGCGGGATTTACGGTGAGCAGTTCTTC.

The chain uses TRBV20-1 and TRBJ2-3, with 12 bases lining up with TRBD2. J gave up 8 bases and V 5 bases, and 11 bases lay outside the gene matches. CDR1 is DFQATT and CDR2 is SNEGSKA in the germline V gene (reference sequence). The CDR3 has 15 residues. The CDR3 nucleotides are TGCAGTGCTCTGCTTGCTAGCGGGAGGGTCGGTACGCAGTATTTT. Encoded protein: CSALLASGRVGTQYF.

This sequence joins TRBV27 and TRBJ2-2; D gene ambiguous. This CDR3 is built from 17 residues. With 7 bases removed from V and 6 bases from J, the gap between germline ends came to 24 bases. CDR1 MNHEY and CDR2 SMNVEV come from the germline V gene (reference sequence). CDR3 coding DNA: TGTGCCAGCACCCCTACCTTCGACGTCGGGCGAGCCGGGGAGCTGTTTTTT. It encodes CASTPTFDVGRAGELFF.

The chain uses TRBV4-1 and TRBJ1-2; TRBD1 agrees at 7 bases. This CDR3 comprises 12 residues. Unmatched junction bases numbered 0, after V lost 3 bases and J lost 5 bases. The germline V gene has CDR1 MGHRA and CDR2 YSYEKL. CDR3 sequence: CASSQGQYGYTF. The CDR3 nucleotides are TGCGCCAGCAGCCAGGGACAGTATGGCTACACCTTC.

This clonotype has a handful of counts. V gene TRBV23-1 combines with J gene TRBJ2-7, with a tentative D call TRBD1 (6 bases). TRBV23-1 falls under the ORF class, with uncertain function. V was shortened by 8 bases and J by 3 bases, with 20 bases between the two germline ends. The CDR3 runs to 15 residues. CDR3 amino acids: CASPPRTASNYEQYV. CDR3 in DNA: TGCGCCAGCCCCCCCAGGACAGCATCTAACTACGAGCAGTACGTC.

The chain couples TRBV5-1 to TRBJ1-1; D gene ambiguous. CDR1 and CDR2 from the germline V gene are SGHRS and YFSETQ. The V and J ends lost 4 bases and 6 bases respectively, with 16 bases between them. The CDR3 is 14 residues long. CDR3 sequence: CASSHMQGQAEAFF. Here the CDR3 DNA reads TGCGCCAGCAGCCATATGCAAGGCCAGGCTGAAGCTTTCTTT.

The chain links TRBV7-9 to TRBJ2-3, with D possibly matching TRBD2 (6 bases). The V end was cut by 4 bases, the J end by 5 bases, with 16 bases between. Per germline, CDR1 SEHNR and CDR2 FQNEAQ (reference sequence). The CDR3 has 15 residues. Here the CDR3 reads CASSYPKTGGDTQYF. In DNA form, the CDR3 reads TGTGCCAGCAGCTATCCCAAGACCGGGGGAGATACGCAGTATTTT.

This clonotype has a count of ten or more. The chain is built from TRBV28 and TRBJ2-3; a weak D match, TRBD2 (6 bases). Germline lookup yields CDR1 MDHEN and CDR2 SYDVKM. Trimming took 5 bases from V and 7 from J, leaving 16 bases between them. The CDR3 is 14 amino acids. CDR3 coding DNA: TGTGCCAGCAGTCTAGGAGGGGCTCCCCATACGCAGTATTTT. Its translation: CASSLGGAPHTQYF.